The subject of this entry is one T cell receptor beta chain. Those enrolled in Seattle joined during active infection and were followed longitudinally afterward. Here immunoSEQ multiplex PCR was the method, and the copy in TCRdb shows in-frame clones only, minus some. The table records roughly 250,000 clones, approximately 91% of them present only once. The sample comes from a study of blood T cell repertoires in COVID-19. Looking at the study overall: PBMCs, B-cell-depleted T cells, or T cells were the source of the cDNA or gDNA that made up the material.

Germline CDR1 reads SNHLY; CDR2 reads FYNNEI. V shed 2 bases and J shed 13 bases, with 17 bases lying between them. This CDR3 is 14 amino acids long. The chain has TRBV2 and TRBJ1-4, with D perhaps matching TRBD1 (5 bases). The sequence came from a man younger than 40 with COVID-19, enrolled during active disease. Sample: peripheral blood. CDR3 sequence (DNA): TGTGCCAGCAGTGAACCCTCGGGCCAGGGAAGACTGTTTTTT. Translation: CASSEPSGQGRLFF.